This is a list of T cell receptor beta chains from one sample in a study of blood T cell repertoires in COVID-19. Assay: immunoSEQ multiplex PCR; the TCRdb copy retains only in-frame clones and omits some. Of 25,000 to 35,000 clones in the sample, around 87% were seen once. The sequenced sample was peripheral blood. The receptors originated from a man between 60 and 75 years old with active COVID-19. Each CDR3 is given with its conserved first and last residue. Fields, in order: V gene, D gene, J gene, clone size, CDR3 protein, CDR3 DNA. A D gene is named only where the DNA matches it firmly. For some rows the clone size is stated as once, few or many, or as a class when expanded; others skip it.

TRBV2	TRBD1	TRBJ2-3	NA	CASSRDRGTDTQYF	TGTGCCAGCAGCCGGGACAGGGGCACAGATACGCAGTATTTT
TRBV19	NA	TRBJ1-5	NA	CASSQQGSPNQPQHF	TGTGCCAGTAGCCAACAGGGTTCCCCAAATCAGCCCCAGCATTTT
TRBV2	NA	TRBJ1-4	NA	CASSSFETNEKLFF	TGTGCCAGCAGCTCCTTTGAGACTAATGAAAAACTGTTTTTT
TRBV10-3	NA	TRBJ1-5	NA	CAISESKGIQPQHF	TGTGCCATCAGTGAGTCAAAGGGGATTCAGCCCCAGCATTTT
TRBV11-2	TRBD1	TRBJ1-2	once	CASSMTGGAPYGYTF	TGTGCCAGCAGCATGACAGGGGGCGCCCCCTATGGCTACACCTTC
TRBV4-1	NA	TRBJ1-5	NA	CASSQGPSPQHF	TGCGCCAGCAGCCAAGGTCCGTCTCCCCAGCATTTT
TRBV9	NA	TRBJ2-5	NA	CASSEFTGHGETQYF	TGTGCCAGCAGCGAGTTTACAGGGCACGGAGAGACCCAGTACTTC
TRBV6-5	NA	TRBJ1-1	NA	CAGGTRDEAFF	TGTGCCGGGGGGACGAGGGATGAAGCTTTCTTT
TRBV3-1/TRBV3-2	NA	TRBJ2-6	NA	CASSSRQAGGANVLTF	TGTGCCAGCAGCTCACGACAGGCAGGAGGGGCCAACGTCCTGACTTTC
TRBV9	NA	TRBJ2-7	NA	CASSVADRSYEQYF	TGTGCCAGCAGCGTAGCCGACAGGTCCTACGAGCAGTACTTC
TRBV3-1/TRBV3-2	NA	TRBJ1-2	NA	CASSQVVTGGSTNYGHTF	TGTGCCAGCAGCCAAGTCGTTACGGGGGGCTCTACTAACTATGGCCACACCTTC
TRBV21-1	NA	TRBJ1-2	NA	CASSKSRGHGYTF	TGTGCCAGCAGCAAATCAAGAGGGCACGGCTACACCTTC
TRBV7-9	TRBD2	TRBJ2-5	once	CASSLISGGKQETQYF	TGTGCCAGCAGCTTAATAAGCGGGGGGAAACAAGAGACCCAGTACTTC
TRBV7-8	TRBD1	TRBJ2-7	NA	CASSFGGTGGTYEQYF	TGTGCCAGCAGCTTCGGAGGGACAGGGGGCACCTACGAGCAGTACTTC
TRBV7-6	NA	TRBJ1-2	NA	CASSAGGDGYTF	TGTGCCAGCAGCGCCGGGGGGGATGGCTACACCTTC